The 6 T cell receptor beta chains reported below all come from one sample, sequenced in a study of T cells in Graves' hyperthyroidism and ophthalmopathy. Amplification of TCR beta CDR3 regions used RNA as the template. The HTBI primer set was used in a first-round RT-PCR of the TCR CDR3. TCRdb re-analysed the multiplex PCR reads in MiXCR, keeping a single row per CDR3 protein. Among under 550,000 distinct CDR3 sequences listed, approximately 20% were seen once. The source material was blood. These receptors originate from a man aged 35 to 55 with Graves' ophthalmopathy.

This clonotype was found a few times. CDR3 sequence: CASSEGGVEQYF. The CDR3, as DNA: TGTGCCAGCAGCGAGGGGGGGGTCGAGCAGTACTTC. The rearrangement uses TRBV9 and TRBJ2-7; D might be TRBD2 (7 bases). The CDR3 extends over 12 amino acids. The germline V gene has CDR1 SGDLS and CDR2 YYNGEE. V was pared by 3 bases and J by 6 bases, with 10 bases between. Variable domain in full (rest from reference TRBV9 and TRBJ2-7): DSGVTQTPKHLITATGQRVTLRCSPRSGDLSVYWYQQSLDQGLQFLIQYYNGEERAKGNILERFSAQQFPDLHSELNLSSLELGDSALYFCASSEGGVEQYFGPGTRLTVT.

The chain couples TRBV28 to TRBJ2-1; D not certain. CDR1 and CDR2 (germline): MDHEN, SYDVKM. The CDR3 covers 13 residues. V was pared by 7 bases and J by 8 bases, with 15 bases between. CDR3 nucleotides: TGTGCCAGCATGGGAACTCCATTCGATGAGCAGTTCTTC. Protein: CASMGTPFDEQFF.

Many counts were recorded for this clonotype. The rearrangement joins TRBV5-1 to TRBJ2-7; D is ambiguous. V was cut by 5 bases and J by 4 bases, with 7 bases left in between. Germline values: CDR1 SGHRS, CDR2 YFSETQ. The CDR3 sequence is 11 residues long. CDR3 amino acids: CASRSRYEQYF. In nucleotides, the CDR3 is TGCGCCAGCAGGAGTCGGTACGAGCAGTACTTC.

This clonotype has a count of ten or more. The chain couples TRBV20-1 to TRBJ2-3; 11 positions agree with TRBD2. This CDR3 has 17 amino acids. Germline CDR1 is DFQATT and CDR2 is SNEGSKA (reference sequence). V lost 0 bases to trimming and J lost 1 base; unmatched junction nucleotides: 6. CDR3: CSARDPGTSGRTDTQYF. The CDR3 DNA sequence: TGCAGTGCTAGAGATCCCGGGACTAGCGGCCGCACAGATACGCAGTATTTT.

The rearrangement joins TRBV7-2 to TRBJ1-6; D is unresolved. The CDR3 runs 15 residues. Germline V gene lookup returns CDR1 SGHTA and CDR2 FQGNSA. The V end was cut by 1 base, the J end by 10 bases, with 14 bases between. The CDR3 sequence: CASSLDGSVYSPLHF. The CDR3 nucleotides read TGTGCCAGCAGCTTAGATGGGTCCGTTTACTCACCCCTCCACTTT.

The V and J genes are TRBV12-3 or TRBV12-4 and TRBJ2-7; D possibly matches TRBD1 or TRBD2 (6 bases each). The CDR3 has 13 amino acids. V lost 3 bases and J lost 7, with 13 bases in between. The CDR3 sequence: CASSLRGAGEQYF. The CDR3 coding sequence is TGTGCCAGCAGTTTGAGGGGGGCAGGGGAGCAGTACTTC.